These T cell receptor beta chains were read from a single sample in a study of cytomegalovirus exposure and HLA in healthy donors. Produced via immunoSEQ multiplex PCR; TCRdb's table is partial and in-frame only. The repertoire holds 200,000 to 250,000 clones, with roughly 84% as singletons. Sequenced sample: PBMCs. These receptors were obtained from a girl aged 2 to 9 in good health and CMV-seronegative. The CDR3 runs from the conserved cysteine through the conserved F or W. A D gene is named only where the DNA matches it firmly. Clone sizes are given selectively: once, few, many, or a class where the clone is expanded.

CDR3 length: 10; J gene: TRBJ2-4; clone size: -; V gene: TRBV6-1; D gene: -; CDR3 DNA: TGTGCCAGCAGCGAAAACATTCAGTACTTC; CDR3 protein: CASSENIQYF
CDR3 length: 16; J gene: TRBJ1-4; clone size: -; V gene: TRBV7-8; D gene: -; CDR3 DNA: TGTGCCAGCAGCTCACGAATAGCGACAACTAATGAAAAACTGTTTTTT; CDR3 protein: CASSSRIATTNEKLFF
CDR3 length: 15; J gene: TRBJ1-2; clone size: once; V gene: TRBV4-2; D gene: TRBD1; CDR3 DNA: TGTGCCAGCAGCCATGCCACAGGGGGCGGGGGTGGCTACACCTTC; CDR3 protein: CASSHATGGGGGYTF
CDR3 length: 13; J gene: TRBJ1-1; clone size: -; V gene: TRBV25-1; D gene: TRBD1; CDR3 DNA: TGTGCCAGCAAAAAAGGACAGGGTGTTGAAGCTTTCTTT; CDR3 protein: CASKKGQGVEAFF
CDR3 length: 16; J gene: TRBJ1-3; clone size: -; V gene: TRBV29-1; D gene: -; CDR3 DNA: TGCAGCGTTGGGACCTTCATAAGCGGGCCTGGAAACACCATATATTTT; CDR3 protein: CSVGTFISGPGNTIYF
CDR3 length: 13; J gene: TRBJ2-7; clone size: -; V gene: TRBV19; D gene: TRBD1; CDR3 DNA: TGTGCCAGTAGCCGTGGACAGGCCTACGAGCAGTACTTC; CDR3 protein: CASSRGQAYEQYF
CDR3 length: 16; J gene: TRBJ1-6; clone size: -; V gene: TRBV7-9; D gene: TRBD1; CDR3 DNA: TGTGCCAGCAGCTTGGGAGACAGGGACCATAATTCACCCCTCCACTTT; CDR3 protein: CASSLGDRDHNSPLHF
CDR3 length: 14; J gene: TRBJ2-7; clone size: -; V gene: TRBV7-2; D gene: TRBD2; CDR3 DNA: TGTGCCAGCAGCCGAGCGGGGATCGCCTACGAGCAGTACTTC; CDR3 protein: CASSRAGIAYEQYF
CDR3 length: 14; J gene: TRBJ2-7; clone size: -; V gene: TRBV6-5; D gene: -; CDR3 DNA: TGTGCCAGCAGTTACGGCTCCCTCGGGTACGAGCAGTACTTC; CDR3 protein: CASSYGSLGYEQYF
CDR3 length: 11; J gene: TRBJ1-2; clone size: -; V gene: TRBV20-1; D gene: -; CDR3 DNA: TGCAGTGCTAGGGGCATATATGGCTACACCTTC; CDR3 protein: CSARGIYGYTF
CDR3 length: 14; J gene: TRBJ2-2; clone size: -; V gene: TRBV5-6; D gene: -; CDR3 DNA: TGTGCCAGCAGCTTGGGGGCTGTTACCGGGGAGCTGTTTTTT; CDR3 protein: CASSLGAVTGELFF
CDR3 length: 12; J gene: TRBJ1-2; clone size: -; V gene: TRBV19; D gene: -; CDR3 DNA: TGTGCCAGTAGTATTAGGGGTTATGGCTACACCTTC; CDR3 protein: CASSIRGYGYTF
CDR3 length: 16; J gene: TRBJ2-3; clone size: -; V gene: TRBV5-1; D gene: TRBD1; CDR3 DNA: TGCGCCAGCACCCCAAACAGGGGGTCCGGCACAGATACGCAGTATTTT; CDR3 protein: CASTPNRGSGTDTQYF
CDR3 length: 14; J gene: TRBJ2-1; clone size: -; V gene: TRBV4-1; D gene: TRBD2; CDR3 DNA: TGCGCCAGCAGCCAAGCACTAGCGGGAGGTGAGCAGTTCTTC; CDR3 protein: CASSQALAGGEQFF
CDR3 length: 18; J gene: TRBJ1-6; clone size: once; V gene: TRBV28; D gene: TRBD1; CDR3 DNA: TGTGCCAGCAAGCCGGGACAGGGGGTTCACAGGGGGTATTCACCCCTCCACTTT; CDR3 protein: CASKPGQGVHRGYSPLHF
CDR3 length: 17; J gene: TRBJ1-2; clone size: once; V gene: TRBV29-1; D gene: TRBD1; CDR3 DNA: TGCAGCGTCCACGATGGGACAGGGGGCCTATACGGCTATGGCTACACCTTC; CDR3 protein: CSVHDGTGGLYGYGYTF
CDR3 length: 13; J gene: TRBJ2-5; clone size: -; V gene: TRBV7-9; D gene: -; CDR3 DNA: TGTGCCAGCAGCTTGTCTAGCTGGGAGACCCAGTACTTC; CDR3 protein: CASSLSSWETQYF
CDR3 length: 16; J gene: TRBJ1-5; clone size: -; V gene: TRBV19; D gene: TRBD1; CDR3 DNA: TGTGCCAGTAGACTTTCCGGGACAGGGGCCAATCAGCCCCAGCATTTT; CDR3 protein: CASRLSGTGANQPQHF
CDR3 length: 12; J gene: TRBJ1-2; clone size: -; V gene: TRBV6-5; D gene: -; CDR3 DNA: TGTGCCAGCAAAAACAGTAACTATGGCTACACCTTC; CDR3 protein: CASKNSNYGYTF
CDR3 length: 12; J gene: TRBJ1-2; clone size: -; V gene: TRBV15; D gene: TRBD1; CDR3 DNA: TGTGCCACGACCGGGACAGGGAGAGGCTACACCTTC; CDR3 protein: CATTGTGRGYTF
CDR3 length: 14; J gene: TRBJ2-7; clone size: few; V gene: TRBV6-6; D gene: TRBD1; CDR3 DNA: TGTGCCAGCAGTTACTCGGGGACAGCCTACGAGCAGTACTTC; CDR3 protein: CASSYSGTAYEQYF
CDR3 length: 16; J gene: TRBJ2-1; clone size: -; V gene: TRBV15; D gene: TRBD1; CDR3 DNA: TGTGCCACCAGCATGAGGAGCAGGGGGTCCTACAATGAGCAGTTCTTC; CDR3 protein: CATSMRSRGSYNEQFF
CDR3 length: 18; J gene: TRBJ2-1; clone size: few; V gene: TRBV27; D gene: -; CDR3 DNA: TGTGCCAGCAGTTTATCGAGCAGGGCTCATATTAGGGGCAATGAGCAGTTCTTC; CDR3 protein: CASSLSSRAHIRGNEQFF
CDR3 length: 19; J gene: TRBJ2-3; clone size: -; V gene: TRBV5-1; D gene: TRBD2; CDR3 DNA: TGCGCCAGCAGCTTGGACTCCGGGACTAGCGGGGGGCCCCCAGATACGCAGTATTTT; CDR3 protein: CASSLDSGTSGGPPDTQYF
CDR3 length: 15; J gene: TRBJ2-1; clone size: -; V gene: TRBV27; D gene: TRBD2; CDR3 DNA: TGTGCCAGCAGTTCCATGACTAGCGGTTACAATGAGCAGTTCTTC; CDR3 protein: CASSSMTSGYNEQFF
CDR3 length: 16; J gene: TRBJ1-3; clone size: -; V gene: TRBV7-9; D gene: -; CDR3 DNA: TGTGCCAGCAGCTTATTGGAGTTTCAGTCTGGAAACACCATATATTTT; CDR3 protein: CASSLLEFQSGNTIYF
CDR3 length: 15; J gene: TRBJ2-7; clone size: -; V gene: TRBV7-2; D gene: TRBD2; CDR3 DNA: TGTGCCAGCAGCTTAGCGGGACTAGCGGCCTACGAGCAGTACTTC; CDR3 protein: CASSLAGLAAYEQYF
CDR3 length: 15; J gene: TRBJ1-1; clone size: -; V gene: TRBV5-1; D gene: -; CDR3 DNA: TGCGCCAGCAGCTTCCCTTCAGAGGCGAACACTGAAGCTTTCTTT; CDR3 protein: CASSFPSEANTEAFF
CDR3 length: 15; J gene: TRBJ1-6; clone size: -; V gene: TRBV19; D gene: -; CDR3 DNA: TGTGCCAGTAGTATTAAAGGGGGCTATAATTCACCCCTCCACTTT; CDR3 protein: CASSIKGGYNSPLHF
CDR3 length: 15; J gene: TRBJ2-4; clone size: -; V gene: TRBV4-1; D gene: TRBD2; CDR3 DNA: TGCGCCAGCAGCCAAGTTCTAGCGGGACGGAACATTCAGTACTTC; CDR3 protein: CASSQVLAGRNIQYF
CDR3 length: 15; J gene: TRBJ2-2; clone size: -; V gene: TRBV7-3; D gene: TRBD1; CDR3 DNA: TGTGCCAGCAGCCACGGACAGGCGGGCACCGGGGAGCTGTTTTTT; CDR3 protein: CASSHGQAGTGELFF
CDR3 length: 17; J gene: TRBJ2-5; clone size: -; V gene: TRBV6-1; D gene: TRBD1; CDR3 DNA: TGTGCCAGCAGTGCACATACAATGGGACAGGGAAAAGAGACCCAGTACTTC; CDR3 protein: CASSAHTMGQGKETQYF
CDR3 length: 13; J gene: TRBJ2-3; clone size: -; V gene: TRBV29-1; D gene: -; CDR3 DNA: TGCAGCGGGCGAACGGCAGGGGGGGATACGCAGTATTTT; CDR3 protein: CSGRTAGGDTQYF
CDR3 length: 16; J gene: TRBJ2-2; clone size: -; V gene: TRBV6-6; D gene: TRBD2; CDR3 DNA: TGTGCCAGCAGTTTACTAGCGGGGGAGAACACCGGGGAGCTGTTTTTT; CDR3 protein: CASSLLAGENTGELFF
CDR3 length: 11; J gene: TRBJ2-5; clone size: few; V gene: TRBV15; D gene: -; CDR3 DNA: TGTGCCACCAGCACAGAAGAGACCCAGTACTTC; CDR3 protein: CATSTEETQYF
CDR3 length: 12; J gene: TRBJ1-3; clone size: -; V gene: TRBV30; D gene: -; CDR3 DNA: TGTGCCTGGAGCGTCTCTGGAAACACCATATATTTT; CDR3 protein: CAWSVSGNTIYF
CDR3 length: 15; J gene: TRBJ1-1; clone size: -; V gene: TRBV6-1; D gene: -; CDR3 DNA: TGTGCCAGCAGTGAATGGAGCGGTCAGAACACTGAAGCTTTCTTT; CDR3 protein: CASSEWSGQNTEAFF
CDR3 length: 16; J gene: TRBJ1-1; clone size: -; V gene: TRBV18; D gene: TRBD1; CDR3 DNA: TGTGCCAGCTCACCCCAGGTAGGGGGCGCAGCCCCTGAAGCTTTCTTT; CDR3 protein: CASSPQVGGAAPEAFF
CDR3 length: 14; J gene: TRBJ1-1; clone size: -; V gene: TRBV2; D gene: -; CDR3 DNA: TGTGCCAGCCGCTGGTGGAGGGCCGGCACTGAAGCTTTCTTT; CDR3 protein: CASRWWRAGTEAFF
CDR3 length: 11; J gene: TRBJ1-2; clone size: -; V gene: TRBV27; D gene: -; CDR3 DNA: TGTGCCAGCAGTCCCGGCTATGGCTACACCTTC; CDR3 protein: CASSPGYGYTF
CDR3 length: 13; J gene: TRBJ1-4; clone size: -; V gene: TRBV7-9; D gene: -; CDR3 DNA: TGTGCCAGCAGCTTGAAACATAATGAAAAACTGTTTTTT; CDR3 protein: CASSLKHNEKLFF
CDR3 length: 14; J gene: TRBJ1-2; clone size: -; V gene: TRBV2; D gene: -; CDR3 DNA: TGTGCCAGCAGTGGAACAGGGTTCGGCTATGGCTACACCTTC; CDR3 protein: CASSGTGFGYGYTF
CDR3 length: 13; J gene: TRBJ1-6; clone size: -; V gene: TRBV10-2; D gene: TRBD1; CDR3 DNA: TGCGCAAGCCAGGGGGCTAGGAATTCACCCCTCCACTTT; CDR3 protein: CASQGARNSPLHF
CDR3 length: 15; J gene: TRBJ2-7; clone size: -; V gene: TRBV7-7; D gene: -; CDR3 DNA: TGTGCCAGCAGCCTCGGGAAGGGGGAAGCCTACGAGCAGTACTTC; CDR3 protein: CASSLGKGEAYEQYF
CDR3 length: 15; J gene: TRBJ2-1; clone size: -; V gene: TRBV11-2; D gene: TRBD2; CDR3 DNA: TGTGCCAGCAGCTTACAACTAGCGGGAGCTCTTGAGCAGTTCTTC; CDR3 protein: CASSLQLAGALEQFF
CDR3 length: 16; J gene: TRBJ2-7; clone size: -; V gene: TRBV4-1; D gene: TRBD2; CDR3 DNA: TGCGCCAGCAGCCAAGAGGAGCGGGGCCCCACTTACGAGCAGTACTTC; CDR3 protein: CASSQEERGPTYEQYF
CDR3 length: 17; J gene: TRBJ2-7; clone size: once; V gene: TRBV5-4; D gene: TRBD1; CDR3 DNA: TGTGCCAGCAGCTTGGGCCCGGGGGGACAGGGGGCCTACGAGCAGTACTTC; CDR3 protein: CASSLGPGGQGAYEQYF
CDR3 length: 15; J gene: TRBJ1-2; clone size: once; V gene: TRBV6-4; D gene: TRBD1; CDR3 DNA: TGTGCCAGCAGTGATTTGCGGAGGGGGCTCGATGGCTACACCTTC; CDR3 protein: CASSDLRRGLDGYTF
CDR3 length: 14; J gene: TRBJ2-6; clone size: -; V gene: TRBV27; D gene: -; CDR3 DNA: TGTGCCAGCAGTTTAACTTCTGGGGCCAACGTCCTGACTTTC; CDR3 protein: CASSLTSGANVLTF
CDR3 length: 14; J gene: TRBJ1-5; clone size: -; V gene: TRBV27; D gene: -; CDR3 DNA: TGTGCCAGCAGTTTGGGAGGTTCGAATCAGCCCCAGCATTTT; CDR3 protein: CASSLGGSNQPQHF
CDR3 length: 15; J gene: TRBJ2-6; clone size: -; V gene: TRBV7-9; D gene: -; CDR3 DNA: TGTGCCGGAGTCTGGGGAGATTCTGGGGCCAACGTCCTGACTTTC; CDR3 protein: CAGVWGDSGANVLTF
CDR3 length: 13; J gene: TRBJ2-7; clone size: -; V gene: TRBV6-1; D gene: TRBD1; CDR3 DNA: TGTGCCAGCAGGAGAGACAGGGGCTACGAGCAGTACTTC; CDR3 protein: CASRRDRGYEQYF
CDR3 length: 16; J gene: TRBJ2-1; clone size: -; V gene: TRBV19; D gene: TRBD2; CDR3 DNA: TGTGCCAGTAGAAACAAAGCGGGATCAACCTACAATGAGCAGTTCTTC; CDR3 protein: CASRNKAGSTYNEQFF
CDR3 length: 17; J gene: TRBJ2-1; clone size: -; V gene: TRBV6-1; D gene: -; CDR3 DNA: TGTGCCAGCAGTGAATATCAACTGAGGTCCTCCTACAATGAGCAGTTCTTC; CDR3 protein: CASSEYQLRSSYNEQFF
CDR3 length: 12; J gene: TRBJ1-1; clone size: -; V gene: TRBV30; D gene: -; CDR3 DNA: TGTGCCTGGCAGGACAGCCGTTTTGAAGCTTTCTTT; CDR3 protein: CAWQDSRFEAFF
CDR3 length: 12; J gene: TRBJ1-4; clone size: -; V gene: TRBV29-1; D gene: -; CDR3 DNA: TGCAGCGTCGGAAAACAGGGAGAAAAACTGTTTTTT; CDR3 protein: CSVGKQGEKLFF
CDR3 length: 13; J gene: TRBJ2-1; clone size: -; V gene: TRBV2; D gene: -; CDR3 DNA: TGTGCCAGCGATACAGGGCCCGGGGATGAGCAGTTCTTC; CDR3 protein: CASDTGPGDEQFF
CDR3 length: 16; J gene: TRBJ1-1; clone size: few; V gene: TRBV6-6; D gene: -; CDR3 DNA: TGTGCCAGCAGTTACTCGAAGAGTGGAGGGGACACTGAAGCTTTCTTT; CDR3 protein: CASSYSKSGGDTEAFF
CDR3 length: 16; J gene: TRBJ1-5; clone size: -; V gene: TRBV4-1; D gene: -; CDR3 DNA: TGCGCCAGCAGCCAAGAGCGGCAGTATAGCAATCAGCCCCAGCATTTT; CDR3 protein: CASSQERQYSNQPQHF